This TCR beta chain was sequenced during a study of blood T cell repertoires in COVID-19. Turning to the study itself: The analysed material was cDNA or gDNA that came from T cells, B-cell-depleted T cells, or PBMCs.

Some clones are missing from TCRdb's copy, which holds only in-frame ones; the method was immunoSEQ multiplex PCR. There are under 250,000 clones in the sample; about four fifths occur only once, and 4.4% lies in the top ten. Between the trimmed V and J ends, which lost 0 bases and 0 bases, there was a span of 15 bases. Germline V gene lookup returns CDR1 GTSNPN and CDR2 SVGIG (reference sequence). The CDR3 contains 17 residues. The V and J genes are TRBV30 and TRBJ1-3, with D unresolved. The sequence was collected from a man in his forties or fifties with active or convalescent COVID-19. The sample was peripheral blood. CDR3 amino acids: CAWSVLIRPNSGNTIYF. The CDR3 coding sequence is TGTGCCTGGAGTGTACTAATCCGACCGAACTCTGGAAACACCATATATTTT.